A single T cell receptor beta chain is shown here with its context. Its antigen is not identified. Repertoires were generated with immunoSEQ multiplex PCR, while TCRdb's copy carries only in-frame clones and drops some. Among 75,000 to 100,000 clones, around 91% were seen once, and the ten largest hold 8% to 9.5%. This sample is drawn from a study of T cell responses to AZD1222 COVID-19 vaccine. Notes on the study in general: Clonal diversity was possibly underestimated, and white British individuals and females predominated among donors. Spike-wide vaccine-associated CD4 TCRs dominated at 160-218 and 743-854.

This specimen consisted of peripheral blood, obtained on day 0 of AZD1222 vaccination. The receptor was derived from an adult in good health.

CDR3 residues: CASSSLAGGEAFF. The CDR3 DNA reads TGTGCCAGCAGCTCTCTTGCGGGGGGTGAAGCTTTCTTT. J is TRBJ1-1 and V is TRBV7-2, with TRBD1 as a possible D gene (5 bases). The CDR3 is 13 residues long. The V gene's germline CDR1 is SGHTA and CDR2 FQGNSA. The ends were cut back, 4 bases at V and 7 bases at J, with 13 bases in the middle.